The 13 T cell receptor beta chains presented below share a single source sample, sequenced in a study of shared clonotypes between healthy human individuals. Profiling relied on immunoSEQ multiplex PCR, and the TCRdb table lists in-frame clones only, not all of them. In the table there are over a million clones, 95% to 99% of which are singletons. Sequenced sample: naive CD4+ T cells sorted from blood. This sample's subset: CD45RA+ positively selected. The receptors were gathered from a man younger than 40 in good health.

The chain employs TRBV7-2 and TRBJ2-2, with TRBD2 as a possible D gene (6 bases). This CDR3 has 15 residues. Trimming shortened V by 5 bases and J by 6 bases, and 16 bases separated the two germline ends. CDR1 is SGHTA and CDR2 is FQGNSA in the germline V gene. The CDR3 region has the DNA TGTGCCAGCAGCAAACAATCCGGGGGTTCCGGGGAGCTGTTTTTT. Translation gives CASSKQSGGSGELFF.

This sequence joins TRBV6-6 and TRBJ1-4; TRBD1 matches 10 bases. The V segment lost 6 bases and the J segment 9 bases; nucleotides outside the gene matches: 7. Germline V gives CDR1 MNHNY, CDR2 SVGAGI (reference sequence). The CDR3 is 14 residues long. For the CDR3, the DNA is TGTGCCAGCAGCGAGACAGGGGGCAGGAAAAAACTGTTTTTT. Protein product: CASSETGGRKKLFF.

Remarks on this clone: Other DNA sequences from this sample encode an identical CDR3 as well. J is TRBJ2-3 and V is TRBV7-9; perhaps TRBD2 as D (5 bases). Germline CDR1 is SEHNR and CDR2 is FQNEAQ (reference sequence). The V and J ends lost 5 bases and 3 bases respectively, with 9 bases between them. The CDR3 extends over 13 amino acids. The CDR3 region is CASSRGGTDTQYF. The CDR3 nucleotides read TGTGCCAGCAGCCGCGGAGGAACAGATACGCAGTATTTT.

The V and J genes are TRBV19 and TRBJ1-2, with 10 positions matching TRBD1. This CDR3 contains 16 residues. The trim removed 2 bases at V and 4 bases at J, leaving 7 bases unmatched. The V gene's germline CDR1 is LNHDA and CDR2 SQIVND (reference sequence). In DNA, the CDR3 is TGTGCCAGTAGTATATCGACAGGGGGCTGGGGCTATGGCTACACCTTC. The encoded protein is CASSISTGGWGYGYTF.

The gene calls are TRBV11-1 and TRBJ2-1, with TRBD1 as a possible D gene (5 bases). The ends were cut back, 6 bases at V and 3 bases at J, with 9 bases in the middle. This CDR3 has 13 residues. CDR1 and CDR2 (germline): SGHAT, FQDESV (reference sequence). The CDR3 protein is CASRSTGYNEQFF. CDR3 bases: TGTGCCAGCAGAAGTACAGGCTACAATGAGCAGTTCTTC.

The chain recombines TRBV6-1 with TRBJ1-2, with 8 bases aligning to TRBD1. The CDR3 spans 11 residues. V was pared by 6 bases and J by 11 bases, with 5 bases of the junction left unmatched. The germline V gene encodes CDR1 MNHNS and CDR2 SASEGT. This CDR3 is CASSQDRAYTF. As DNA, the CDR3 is TGTGCCAGCAGCCAGGACAGGGCTTACACCTTC.

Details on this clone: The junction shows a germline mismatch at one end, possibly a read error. CDR3 in DNA: TGTGCCAGCTGTTTCGTCCGACTAGCGGGAGGGAACCCCGGGGAGCTGTTTTTT. This codes for CASCFVRLAGGNPGELFF. The rearrangement joins TRBV2 to TRBJ2-2, with 14 bases identical to TRBD2. The CDR3 contains 18 residues. Germline loops: CDR1 SNHLY, CDR2 FYNNEI. Combining the CDR3 with reference TRBV2 and TRBJ2-2 gives the whole variable domain EPEVTQTPSHQVTQMGQEVILRCVPISNHLYFYWYRQILGQKVEFLVSFYNNEISEKSEIFDDQFSVERPDGSNFTLKIRSTKLEDSAMYFCASCFVRLAGGNPGELFFGEGSRLTVL.

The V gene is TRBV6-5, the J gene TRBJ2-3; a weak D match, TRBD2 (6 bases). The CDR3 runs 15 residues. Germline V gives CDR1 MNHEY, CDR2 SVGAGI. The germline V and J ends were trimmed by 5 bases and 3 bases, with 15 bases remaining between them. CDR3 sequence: CASSHRVGRTDTQYF. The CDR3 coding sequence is TGTGCCAGCAGTCATCGGGTGGGGAGGACAGATACGCAGTATTTT.

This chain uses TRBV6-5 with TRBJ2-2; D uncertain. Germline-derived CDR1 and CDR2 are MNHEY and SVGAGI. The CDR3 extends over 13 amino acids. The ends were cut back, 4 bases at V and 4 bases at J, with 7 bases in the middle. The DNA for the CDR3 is TGTGCCAGCAGTTTCGGAGTCACCGGGGAGCTGTTTTTT. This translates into CASSFGVTGELFF.

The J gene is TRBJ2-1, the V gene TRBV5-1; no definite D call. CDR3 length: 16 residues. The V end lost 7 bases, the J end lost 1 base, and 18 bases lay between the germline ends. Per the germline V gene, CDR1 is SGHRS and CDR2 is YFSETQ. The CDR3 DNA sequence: TGCGCCAGCTCCCCAGGTATGAGACGGTCCTACAATGAGCAGTTCTTC. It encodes CASSPGMRRSYNEQFF.

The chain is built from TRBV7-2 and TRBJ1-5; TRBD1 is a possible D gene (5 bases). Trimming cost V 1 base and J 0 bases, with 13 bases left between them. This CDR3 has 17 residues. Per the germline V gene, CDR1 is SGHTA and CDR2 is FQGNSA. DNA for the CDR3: TGTGCCAGCAGCTTAGAGGGGCGCGGGATTAGCAATCAGCCCCAGCATTTT. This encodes CASSLEGRGISNQPQHF.

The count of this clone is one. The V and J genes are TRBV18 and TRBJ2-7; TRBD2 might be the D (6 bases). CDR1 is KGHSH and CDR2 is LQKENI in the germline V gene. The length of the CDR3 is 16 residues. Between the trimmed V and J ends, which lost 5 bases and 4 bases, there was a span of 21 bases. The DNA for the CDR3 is TGTGCCAGCTCATCTGCCCCCGGGAGAAGGGCTTACGAGCAGTACTTC. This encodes CASSSAPGRRAYEQYF.

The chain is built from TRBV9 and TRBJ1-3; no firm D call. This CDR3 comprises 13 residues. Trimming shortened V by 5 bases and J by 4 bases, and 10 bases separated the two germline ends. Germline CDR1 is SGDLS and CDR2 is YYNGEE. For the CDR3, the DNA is TGTGCCAGCAGTCGTAGGTCGGGAAACACCATATATTTT. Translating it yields CASSRRSGNTIYF.